The rows below give T cell receptor beta chains drawn from one sample of a study of cytomegalovirus exposure and HLA in healthy donors. Using immunoSEQ multiplex PCR, the repertoire was profiled, and TCRdb retains in-frame clones only, with some absent. This table holds some 71,000 clones, about three quarters found once. The sample consisted of PBMCs. Every receptor here comes from a man younger than 30 in good health and CMV-seronegative. Each CDR3 is given without its conserved first and last residue.

j_call v_call cdr3_aa
TRBJ1-5 TRBV19 ASSRYFDQPQH
TRBJ2-3 TRBV28 ASSASMAGGTDTQY
TRBJ1-2 TRBV6-5 ASSYSNSLYYGYT
TRBJ1-4 TRBV28 ASSRDREGEKLF
TRBJ1-1 TRBV7-3 ASRETGTTEAF
TRBJ2-5 TRBV4-2 ASSQEASPWETQY
TRBJ2-5 TRBV30 AWNLAGRQETQY
TRBJ2-7 TRBV9 ASSAPRTSGGNLYEQY
TRBJ1-5 TRBV19 ASSMSPGDRAYSNQPQH
TRBJ1-1 TRBV5-1 ASSLDRNTEAF
TRBJ1-3 TRBV11-2 ASSFDRTSGNTIY
TRBJ2-3 TRBV4-3 ASSQDIGTGFGDTQY
TRBJ2-3 TRBV19 ASSIAGTDTQY
TRBJ1-1 TRBV5-1 ASSLARVGTEAF
TRBJ1-6 TRBV19 ASSIGTGKLDNSPLH